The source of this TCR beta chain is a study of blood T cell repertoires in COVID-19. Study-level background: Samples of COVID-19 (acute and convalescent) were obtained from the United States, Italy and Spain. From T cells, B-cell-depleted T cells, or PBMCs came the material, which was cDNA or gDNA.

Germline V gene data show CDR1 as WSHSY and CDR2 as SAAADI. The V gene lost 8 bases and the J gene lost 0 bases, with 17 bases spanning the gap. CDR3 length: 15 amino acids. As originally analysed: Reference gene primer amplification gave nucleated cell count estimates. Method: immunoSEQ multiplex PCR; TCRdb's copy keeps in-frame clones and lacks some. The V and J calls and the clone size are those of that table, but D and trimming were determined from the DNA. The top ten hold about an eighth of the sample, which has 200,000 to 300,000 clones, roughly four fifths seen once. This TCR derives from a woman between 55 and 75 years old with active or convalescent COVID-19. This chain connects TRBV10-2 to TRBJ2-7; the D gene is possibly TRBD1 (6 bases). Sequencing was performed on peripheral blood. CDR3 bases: TGCGCCAGCCGAGGGCCGGGACAACTCTCCTACGAGCAGTACTTC. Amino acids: CASRGPGQLSYEQYF.